In its sample, the clone carrying this T cell receptor (beta chain) was seen once. Its antigen is not known. This sample is part of a study of cytomegalovirus exposure and HLA in healthy donors. Study-level findings and limits: What was likely a sequencing artifact was a cluster of highly shared sequence variants.

The study ran its PCR with 60 Vbeta and 13 Jbeta primers. Sequenced by immunoSEQ multiplex PCR; TCRdb stores in-frame clones only, minus some. There are more than 95,000 clones in the sample; 60% to 85% occur only once, and 5% to 6.5% lies in the top ten. The length of the CDR3 is 14 residues. V gave up 0 bases and J gave up 4 bases; unmatched junction bases: 0. Per the germline V gene, CDR1 is SGHDT and CDR2 is YYEEEE. The chain has TRBV5-6 and TRBJ2-2; TRBD1 matches 7 bases. The TCR comes from a woman between 18 and 30 years old in good health and CMV-seropositive. Sample: PBMCs. The CDR3 nucleotides are TGTGCCAGCAGCTTGGGACAGGGCACCGGGGAGCTGTTTTTT. Its protein is CASSLGQGTGELFF.